The clone carrying this TCR beta chain has more than one count but fewer than ten. What it binds is unknown. Libraries of TCR beta came from quantitative 5'-RACE with molecular barcodes. One entry per CDR3 protein, called by TCRdb with MiXCR from the 5' RACE reads. The top ten clones hold approximately 14% of a sample with some 220,000 distinct CDR3 sequences, about 6.7% of them seen once. These data originate in a study of CD8 T cells in ankylosing spondylitis. Regarding the study as a whole: What appeared characteristic of ankylosing spondylitis blood was a TCR beta motif of under 10 highly homologous variants. CD8+ cells made up the disease-linked clones, which were relatively rare in peripheral blood. In ankylosing spondylitis patients, matched synovial fluid reportedly showed significant enrichment of disease-linked clones. In the blood and synovial fluid of reactive arthritis, some motif variants had been previously reported.

The clonotype was recovered from a male donor with ankylosing spondylitis. Sample: blood, either unsorted or a sorted T cell fraction (not recorded which).

The CDR3 here is CASSGWTGWEQFF. The CDR3 DNA is TGTGCCAGCAGTGGATGGACAGGGTGGGAGCAGTTCTTC. V and J are TRBV6-2 or TRBV6-3 and TRBJ2-1; 8 bases are a match to TRBD1. Germline V lookup: CDR1 MNHEY, CDR2 SVGEGT. The CDR3 is 13 residues long. V shed 5 bases, J shed 10 bases, and the junction held 7 bases outside the gene matches.